Each of the 27 T cell receptor beta chains below was sequenced from the same sample in a study of cytomegalovirus exposure and HLA in healthy donors. 13 Jbeta primers and 60 Vbeta primers were used for the PCR. This table comes from immunoSEQ multiplex PCR, and its TCRdb copy is limited to in-frame clones, with some not included. Found here are 95,000 to 150,000 clones, 80% of them singletons; the top ten hold 7.5% to 10%. Source material: PBMCs. These receptors all stem from a female donor in good health and CMV-seropositive.

This clone was recorded a few times. This chain uses TRBV5-4 with TRBJ1-4, with 8 bases lining up with TRBD1. CDR1 SGHNT and CDR2 YYREEE come from the germline V gene (reference sequence). V shed 4 bases, J shed 1 base, and the junction held 3 bases outside the gene matches. The CDR3 length is 15 residues. This chain's CDR3 is CASSLGTGTNEKLFF. In DNA, the CDR3 is TGTGCCAGCAGCCTTGGGACAGGAACTAATGAAAAACTGTTTTTT.

CDR3 nucleotide sequence: TGTGCCAGTGGCCTACGGGGGGGCCGAAATGAGCAGTTCTTC. Protein: CASGLRGGRNEQFF. The genes are TRBV6-1 and TRBJ2-1, with 8 bases identical to TRBD2. Germline trimming cut 9 bases from V and 7 bases from J; bases unmatched to any gene: 11. Germline CDR1 MNHNS, CDR2 SASEGT. The length of the CDR3 is 14 residues.

This sequence joins TRBV6-6 and TRBJ1-1; TRBD1 matches 11 bases. J lost 1 base, V lost 8 bases, and 6 bases had no gene match. The CDR3 consists of 15 residues. CDR1 MNHNY and CDR2 SVGAGI come from the germline V gene (reference sequence). CDR3 loop: CASGADRGRNTEAFF. CDR3 in DNA: TGTGCCAGCGGGGCGGACAGGGGGCGGAACACTGAAGCTTTCTTT.

The V call is TRBV29-1, the J call TRBJ2-1, with D unclear. Germline loops: CDR1 SQVTM, CDR2 ANQGSEA. Trimming stripped 4 bases from V and 10 bases from J, with 11 bases between. This CDR3 has 11 amino acids. CDR3 bases: TGCAGCGTTGGAACTGAAATGGAGCAGTTCTTC. It translates to CSVGTEMEQFF.

This chain uses TRBV5-5 with TRBJ1-1; the D is unclear. V lost 6 bases and J lost 5, with 14 bases in between. Germline V CDR1 and CDR2: SGHKS, YYEKEE (reference sequence). This CDR3 spans 13 amino acids. The CDR3 DNA reads TGTGCCAGCACCAACTTTTTCTATACTGAAGCTTTCTTT. It specifies CASTNFFYTEAFF.

The chain recombines TRBV28 with TRBJ1-2, with D possibly matching TRBD1 (6 bases). The length of the CDR3 is 15 residues. V shed 6 bases and J shed 6 bases, with 20 bases lying between them. Germline-derived CDR1 and CDR2 are MDHEN and SYDVKM. In DNA, the CDR3 is TGTGCCAGCAGATTTCAGGGGATGTTTGCGGATGGCTACACCTTC. It codes for CASRFQGMFADGYTF.

The chain couples TRBV5-1 to TRBJ1-1, with 9 positions matching TRBD1. The germline V gene encodes CDR1 SGHRS and CDR2 YFSETQ. The CDR3 runs 16 residues. Trimming took 2 bases from V and 0 from J; bases not matched to a gene: 5. The CDR3 here is CASSLGTGNMNTEAFF. In DNA, the CDR3 is TGCGCCAGCAGCTTAGGGACAGGGAATATGAACACTGAAGCTTTCTTT.

This chain joins TRBV30 and TRBJ1-5, with no clear D. This CDR3 has 13 amino acids. Trimming shortened V by 0 bases and J by 4 bases, and 7 bases separated the two germline ends. The germline gives CDR1 GTSNPN, CDR2 SVGIG (reference sequence). The CDR3 DNA follows: TGTGCCTGGAGTGTGGCAGAAAATCAGCCCCAGCATTTT. It specifies CAWSVAENQPQHF.

J is TRBJ2-3 and V is TRBV12-5, with a possible D match to TRBD2 (5 bases). V was trimmed by 2 bases and J by 2 bases, leaving 11 bases between them. The CDR3 totals 15 residues. CDR1 is LGHNT, CDR2 FRNRAP, per germline. The chain's CDR3 is CASGLSRAATDTQYF. The DNA for the CDR3 is TGTGCTAGTGGTTTGTCGAGGGCAGCCACAGATACGCAGTATTTT.

This chain joins TRBV6-5 and TRBJ2-1, with 10 bases identical to TRBD2. Germline V CDR1 and CDR2: MNHEY, SVGAGI. The J segment lost 4 bases and the V segment lost 6 bases, leaving 3 bases of the junction unmatched. The length of the CDR3 is 14 residues. CDR3 bases: TGTGCCAGCAGGCGGACTAGCGGTTACAATGAGCAGTTCTTC. It encodes CASRRTSGYNEQFF.

The chain carries TRBV29-1 and TRBJ1-2, with D possibly TRBD1 on 6 matching bases. Germline V lookup: CDR1 SQVTM, CDR2 ANQGSEA. The CDR3 runs 15 residues. With 1 base removed from V and 6 bases from J, the gap between germline ends came to 18 bases. The CDR3 loop reads CSVEAGYRGHHGYTF. DNA of the CDR3: TGCAGCGTTGAAGCGGGTTATCGGGGACATCATGGCTACACCTTC.

This chain joins TRBV6-5 and TRBJ2-1, with D possibly being TRBD2 (6 bases). V was shortened by 2 bases and J by 7 bases, with 15 bases between the two germline ends. The germline gives CDR1 MNHEY, CDR2 SVGAGI. This CDR3 region has 15 residues. Written as DNA, the CDR3 is TGTGCCAGCAGTTACGAGGGGAGGTTTAGGAATGAGCAGTTCTTC. Its translation: CASSYEGRFRNEQFF.

The V gene is TRBV7-2, the J gene TRBJ2-1, with D possibly matching TRBD2 (7 bases). In germline, CDR1 is SGHTA, CDR2 FQGNSA. The ends were cut back, 0 bases at V and 7 bases at J, with 10 bases in the middle. The CDR3 contains 14 residues. The CDR3 DNA is TGTGCCAGCAGCTTAGCGGGGGGGCGTAATGAGCAGTTCTTC. Its translation is CASSLAGGRNEQFF.

The V and J genes are TRBV6-1 and TRBJ1-6; a weak D match, TRBD1 (5 bases). Deletions cut 3 bases from V and 7 bases from J, with 16 bases between. The CDR3 has 16 amino acids. Germline V gene sequence: CDR1 MNHNS, CDR2 SASEGT. CDR3 bases: TGTGCCAGCAGTGAGTTTTTTTTTCGGGGGAATTCACCCCTCCACTTT. It is translated as CASSEFFFRGNSPLHF.

The CDR3 here is CASSLGAGRYTGELFF. CDR3 DNA: TGTGCCAGCAGCTTAGGAGCGGGAAGGTACACCGGGGAGCTGTTTTTT. V gene TRBV11-2 combines with J gene TRBJ2-2, with 7 bases identical to TRBD2. The trim removed 1 base at V and 3 bases at J, leaving 5 bases unmatched. Germline V CDR1 and CDR2: SGHAT, FQNNGV. This CDR3 has 16 residues.

This chain connects TRBV19 to TRBJ1-6, with D perhaps TRBD1 (5 bases). Germline V gene lookup returns CDR1 LNHDA and CDR2 SQIVND (reference sequence). V was pared by 4 bases and J by 7 bases, with 17 bases between. CDR3 size: 16 residues. The CDR3 protein is CASSTRGGAHNSPLHF. CDR3 nucleotides: TGTGCCAGTAGTACTCGTGGCGGGGCTCACAATTCACCCCTCCACTTT.

The gene calls are TRBV13 and TRBJ2-3, with 8 bases aligning to TRBD2. Germline-derived CDR1 and CDR2 are PRHDT and FYEKMQ (reference sequence). The CDR3 sequence is 16 residues long. The V and J ends lost 5 bases and 5 bases, in that order; junction bases with no gene match: 12. Here the CDR3 reads CASSLFSRGERDTQYF. The CDR3 region has the DNA TGTGCCAGCAGCCTCTTCTCGCGGGGGGAGAGAGATACGCAGTATTTT.

This rearrangement joins TRBV5-1 to TRBJ2-2, with TRBD2 matching over 13 bases. Germline CDR1 and CDR2: SGHRS and YFSETQ. There are 16 residues in the CDR3. The ends lost 4 bases at V and 5 bases at J; junction bases unmatched: 5. The CDR3 bases are TGCGCCAGCAGCCCGGGACTAGCGGGGCCGACCGGGGAGCTGTTTTTT. This encodes CASSPGLAGPTGELFF.

V gene TRBV7-3 combines with J gene TRBJ2-1; perhaps TRBD1 as D (6 bases). The CDR3 consists of 13 residues. In germline, CDR1 is SGHTA, CDR2 FQGTGA. Trimming took 5 bases from V and 8 from J, leaving 13 bases between them. The CDR3 region has the DNA TGTGCCAGCAGCCTACAGGGTGAGGATGAGCAGTTCTTC. Protein product: CASSLQGEDEQFF.

This chain joins TRBV6-6 and TRBJ2-5; the D gene is possibly TRBD1 (5 bases). Germline loops: CDR1 MNHNY, CDR2 SVGAGI (reference sequence). V was pared by 8 bases and J by 4 bases, with 17 bases between. The CDR3 spans 14 residues. Here the CDR3 DNA reads TGTGCCAGCTTGGCAGGGCTGGGGTTAGAGACCCAGTACTTC. This translates into CASLAGLGLETQYF.

This chain joins TRBV2 and TRBJ1-2, with D perhaps matching TRBD1 (6 bases). The CDR3 totals 14 residues. Germline V gives CDR1 SNHLY, CDR2 FYNNEI. V was clipped by 3 bases and J by 4 bases, with 12 bases between them. For the CDR3, the DNA is TGTGCCAGCAGTGACAGGGGCGGTACCTATGGCTACACCTTC. Translating it yields CASSDRGGTYGYTF.

The V and J genes are TRBV5-1 and TRBJ2-6, with a possible D match to TRBD2 (6 bases). Germline V gene data show CDR1 as SGHRS and CDR2 as YFSETQ. The CDR3 length is 16 residues. V lost 0 bases and J 4 bases, leaving 11 bases between the germline ends. CDR3 sequence reads: CASSLGGVSGANVLTF. Here the CDR3 DNA reads TGCGCCAGCAGCTTGGGGGGGGTTTCGGGGGCCAACGTCCTGACTTTC.

The chain carries TRBV7-9 and TRBJ1-2; D is possibly TRBD1 (6 bases). In germline, CDR1 is SEHNR, CDR2 FQNEAQ (reference sequence). Deletions cut 8 bases from V and 4 bases from J, with 14 bases between. This CDR3 is built from 13 residues. Here the CDR3 DNA reads TGTGCCAGCGCCGGGGGGGGCCGCTATGGCTACACCTTC. Protein: CASAGGGRYGYTF.

The chain combines TRBV6-1 with TRBJ2-3; TRBD2 agrees at 11 bases. V lost 4 bases and J lost 4; bases outside the gene matches: 7. Germline assignment: CDR1 MNHNS and CDR2 SASEGT. The CDR3 is 16 residues long. Here the CDR3 DNA reads TGTGCCAGCAGTGCAATAGCGGGGGGGCCTGCAGATACGCAGTATTTT. Its translation: CASSAIAGGPADTQYF.

V gene TRBV6-5 combines with J gene TRBJ1-3; 9 bases are shared with TRBD1. The CDR3 length is 15 residues. Germline assignment: CDR1 MNHEY and CDR2 SVGAGI. The junction had 1 base not matched to a gene; V was cut back by 4 bases and J by 0 bases. This chain's CDR3 is CASSLTGGSGNTIYF. The DNA for the CDR3 is TGTGCCAGCAGTTTGACAGGGGGCTCTGGAAACACCATATATTTT.

The V call is TRBV6-6, the J call TRBJ1-5; D uncertain. CDR3 size: 13 residues. V lost 5 bases and J lost 0, with 5 bases in between. Germline V gene lookup returns CDR1 MNHNY and CDR2 SVGAGI (reference sequence). The CDR3 spells CASSQYSNQPQHF. CDR3 bases: TGTGCCAGCAGTCAGTATAGCAATCAGCCCCAGCATTTT.

The rearrangement uses TRBV11-1 and TRBJ1-3; 8 nucleotides line up with TRBD1. This CDR3 is built from 17 residues. V was clipped by 4 bases and J by 0 bases; unmatched bases: 8. Germline V CDR1 and CDR2: SGHAT, FQDESV (reference sequence). In DNA, the CDR3 is TGTGCCAGCAGCTCACGGACAGGGACGAACTCTGGAAACACCATATATTTT. Protein sequence: CASSSRTGTNSGNTIYF.